The clone carrying this T cell receptor (beta chain) was seen only a few times. What it recognizes is unknown. Unique molecular identifiers were attached to individual cDNA molecules. TCRdb analysed the 5' RACE reads with MiXCR anew, one entry per CDR3 protein. This sample has about 71,000 distinct CDR3 sequences, with under 15% found just once. Germline lookup yields CDR1 MGHRA and CDR2 YSYEKL. The junction had 12 bases not matched to a gene; V was cut back by 4 bases and J by 3 bases. This CDR3 region has 19 residues. The data stem from a study of early T cells in non-severe SARS-CoV-2 infection. Study-wide background: Unsorted whole-blood RNA was sequenced in bulk, leaving chains unpaired.

Study-wide results and caveats: The study's VDJdb matching favored anti-spike CD8 responses and missed private and CD4 specificities.

The receptor was derived from an adult who was a healthcare worker with PCR-confirmed SARS-CoV-2 infection or an uninfected control (not recorded which). Sequencing was performed on whole blood, taken at baseline. The V call is TRBV4-1, the J call TRBJ1-4, with 12 nucleotides matching TRBD1. CDR3 region: CASSPLLGQGAEANEKLFF. The CDR3 coding sequence is TGCGCCAGCAGCCCTCTGCTGGGACAGGGGGCTGAGGCTAATGAAAAACTGTTTTTT.